The subject of this entry is one T cell receptor beta chain. The data are from a study of blood T cell repertoires in COVID-19. After removal of 1 base from V and 1 base from J, the junction contained 1 base not matched to a gene. Germline V gene sequence: CDR1 LGHDT, CDR2 YNNKEL (reference sequence). The CDR3 length is 14 residues. Using immunoSEQ multiplex PCR, the repertoire was profiled, and TCRdb retains in-frame clones only, with some absent. The data hold around 320,000 clones, with about 91% observed a single time. The J gene is TRBJ2-7, the V gene TRBV3-1 (or the pseudogene TRBV3-2), with 7 bases fitting TRBD2. This TCR was recovered from a woman in her 30s who had recovered from COVID-19. Input material: peripheral blood. The CDR3 sequence: CASSQGGGSYEQYF. DNA of the CDR3: TGTGCCAGCAGCCAAGGGGGGGGATCCTACGAGCAGTACTTC.